This entry is about one T cell receptor (beta chain). The record originates from a study of cytomegalovirus exposure and HLA in healthy donors. This PCR relied on a set of 60 Vbeta primers and 13 Jbeta primers. The protocol was immunoSEQ multiplex PCR, while the TCRdb copy is restricted to in-frame clones and leaves out a portion. The sample gives about 93,000 clones, 82% of which show up once; about 4% is in the top ten. Per the germline V gene, CDR1 is LNHDA and CDR2 is SQIVND (reference sequence). V gave up 11 bases and J gave up 3 bases; unmatched junction bases: 6. The CDR3 is 13 amino acids. This clonotype originated in a man between 45 and 60 years old in good health and CMV-seronegative. The V gene is TRBV19, the J gene TRBJ2-3; TRBD1 matches 9 bases. The sample taken for sequencing was PBMCs. This CDR3 reads CASVDRGTDTQYF. The DNA for the CDR3 is TGTGCCTCCGTGGACAGGGGTACAGATACGCAGTATTTT.